This T cell receptor (beta chain) was sequenced in a study of blood T cells in healthy people across ages. Points from the study as a whole: Age showed a roughly linear inverse relationship with TCR beta diversity per million T cells. It was held that diversity estimates obtained from one million T cells represented underestimates.

The study recruited healthy Caucasian donors from Russia who were aged roughly 6 to 95. In regard to this clonotype: The antigen remains unidentified. A much larger clone differs from this one at a single base, so this may be a read error.

A second PCR of about 7 to 12 cycles used a sample-barcoded 5' primer and a J-beta primer mix. Sequencing recovered at least 2.5 million CDR3-containing paired-end reads from each sample. TCRdb re-called the 5' RACE reads with MiXCR, one entry per CDR3 protein. The sample carries some 1.4 million distinct CDR3 sequences, roughly 45% recorded once. Germline CDR1 is SQVTM and CDR2 is ANQGSEA. The V and J ends lost 0 bases and 11 bases, in that order; junction bases with no gene match: 14. The CDR3 loop spans 15 amino acids. The rearrangement uses TRBV29-1 and TRBJ2-5; 8 bases agree with TRBD2. This clonotype was obtained from a young woman in good health. The sample consisted of blood. CDR3 nucleotides: TGCAGCGTTGAAGATCACGGACTAGCTTCCAATGAGCAGTACTTC. This encodes CSVEDHGLASNEQYF.